These T cell receptor beta chains were read from a single sample in a study of breast tumors, draining lymph nodes, adjacent tissues. TCRdb re-called the multiplex PCR reads through MiXCR, storing one row per CDR3 protein. The sample has some 230,000 distinct CDR3 sequences, around 34% seen once. The sequenced sample consisted of axillary lymph node tissue. All receptors come from a female donor with breast cancer. Some clones in this sample may be carry-over from other donors' samples. The CDR3 runs from the conserved cysteine through the conserved F or W. The D gene is left open where the match is weak. Size is omitted from some rows. Given values are once, few, many or a class for expanded clones.

clone size: many; V gene: TRBV7-9; J gene: TRBJ2-1; D gene: TRBD2; CDR3 DNA: TGTGCCAGCAGCCCGATCGGGACTAGCGGGAGAGGTGGGTCCTACAATGAGCAGTTCTTC; CDR3 protein: CASSPIGTSGRGGSYNEQFF
clone size: NA; V gene: TRBV25-1; J gene: TRBJ1-5; D gene: TRBD1; CDR3 DNA: TGTGCCAGCAGTGCTATTGGACAGGGCCCAAATCAGCCCCAGCATTTT; CDR3 protein: CASSAIGQGPNQPQHF
clone size: many; V gene: TRBV20-1; J gene: TRBJ2-5; D gene: TRBD2; CDR3 DNA: TGCAGTGCCATAGCGGGGGACGGTGAGACCCAGTACTTC; CDR3 protein: CSAIAGDGETQYF
clone size: many; V gene: TRBV10-3; J gene: TRBJ2-7; D gene: TRBD1; CDR3 DNA: TGTGCCATCAGTGAGGCACAGGGGGACGAGCAGTACTTC; CDR3 protein: CAISEAQGDEQYF
clone size: NA; V gene: TRBV5-1; J gene: TRBJ2-4; D gene: NA; CDR3 DNA: TGCGCCAGCAGCATACAGGGGCGGGAGGAGAACATTCAGTACTTC; CDR3 protein: CASSIQGREENIQYF
clone size: NA; V gene: TRBV7-8; J gene: TRBJ2-7; D gene: TRBD2; CDR3 DNA: TGTGCCAGCAGCTTAGATCGTGAACTAGCGGGAGGGGTCTACGAGCAGTACTTC; CDR3 protein: CASSLDRELAGGVYEQYF
clone size: many; V gene: TRBV6-6; J gene: TRBJ1-4; D gene: TRBD1; CDR3 DNA: TGTGCCAGCAGTTACTCGACAGGGAGTAATGAAAAACTGTTTTTT; CDR3 protein: CASSYSTGSNEKLFF
clone size: many; V gene: TRBV29-1; J gene: TRBJ2-1; D gene: NA; CDR3 DNA: TGCAGCGCGACGAGGGGGAAGAACAATGAGCAGTTCTTC; CDR3 protein: CSATRGKNNEQFF
clone size: NA; V gene: TRBV7-6; J gene: TRBJ1-1; D gene: NA; CDR3 DNA: TGTGCCAGCAGCTTAGCAAAGACCACTGAAGCTTTCTTT; CDR3 protein: CASSLAKTTEAFF
clone size: NA; V gene: TRBV9; J gene: TRBJ2-3; D gene: TRBD1; CDR3 DNA: TGTGCCAGCAGCCTGTGGGACAGGGGGGCGGCAGATACGCAGTATTTT; CDR3 protein: CASSLWDRGAADTQYF
clone size: many; V gene: TRBV5-1; J gene: TRBJ2-3; D gene: TRBD2; CDR3 DNA: TGCGCCAGCAGCAGAACTAGCGGGGGGGCCTTAAGCACAGATACGCAGTATTTT; CDR3 protein: CASSRTSGGALSTDTQYF
clone size: many; V gene: TRBV20-1; J gene: TRBJ1-4; D gene: NA; CDR3 DNA: TGCAGTGCCATAATTTCGGGAAATGAAAAACTGTTTTTT; CDR3 protein: CSAIISGNEKLFF
clone size: many; V gene: TRBV25-1; J gene: TRBJ1-5; D gene: NA; CDR3 DNA: TGTGCCAGCAGTGAGGGGTCCCTAAACCAGCCCCAGCATTTT; CDR3 protein: CASSEGSLNQPQHF
clone size: NA; V gene: TRBV5-6; J gene: TRBJ1-2; D gene: TRBD1; CDR3 DNA: TGTGCCAGCAGCTTTCGGGACAGCTATGGCTACACCTTC; CDR3 protein: CASSFRDSYGYTF
clone size: NA; V gene: TRBV20-1; J gene: TRBJ2-7; D gene: TRBD2; CDR3 DNA: TGCAGTGCTAGATATAGCGGGGGGAGATTCGAGCAGTACTTC; CDR3 protein: CSARYSGGRFEQYF
clone size: few; V gene: TRBV2; J gene: TRBJ1-1; D gene: NA; CDR3 DNA: TGTGCCAGCAGAGAAGACAGGATGGGGACTGAAGCTTTCTTT; CDR3 protein: CASREDRMGTEAFF
clone size: few; V gene: TRBV6-1; J gene: TRBJ2-2; D gene: NA; CDR3 DNA: TGTGCCAGCAGTGAAGCGGGGGCAGGCCAGGCGGAGCTGTTTTTT; CDR3 protein: CASSEAGAGQAELFF
clone size: many; V gene: TRBV6-5; J gene: TRBJ2-1; D gene: NA; CDR3 DNA: TGTGCCAGCAGTTTACTAGAGGCCCCGCTTGGCGAGCAGTTCTTC; CDR3 protein: CASSLLEAPLGEQFF
clone size: NA; V gene: TRBV7-9; J gene: TRBJ2-5; D gene: TRBD2; CDR3 DNA: TGCGCCAGCAGCCAAGCCAGCGGGAGAGAGACCCAGTACTTC; CDR3 protein: CASSQASGRETQYF
clone size: many; V gene: TRBV7-9; J gene: TRBJ1-3; D gene: NA; CDR3 DNA: TGTGCCAGCCGACCCCCGGGCGGGAGCTCTGGAAACACCATATATTTT; CDR3 protein: CASRPPGGSSGNTIYF
clone size: many; V gene: TRBV7-3; J gene: TRBJ2-1; D gene: NA; CDR3 DNA: TGTGCCAGCAGCTTACAAGACAGGAGCTCCTACAATGAGCAGTTCTTC; CDR3 protein: CASSLQDRSSYNEQFF
clone size: many; V gene: TRBV2; J gene: TRBJ2-2; D gene: NA; CDR3 DNA: TGTGCCAGCAGTGGGCAGGGATACACCGGGGAGCTGTTTTTT; CDR3 protein: CASSGQGYTGELFF
clone size: many; V gene: TRBV18; J gene: TRBJ2-5; D gene: NA; CDR3 DNA: TGTGCCAGCTCAATGGATCAACAAGAGACCCAGTACTTC; CDR3 protein: CASSMDQQETQYF
clone size: NA; V gene: TRBV3-1; J gene: TRBJ2-3; D gene: TRBD2; CDR3 DNA: TGTGCCAGCAGCCCTCCTAGAGGCGCGGGAGTTCAAGATACGCAGTATTTT; CDR3 protein: CASSPPRGAGVQDTQYF
clone size: many; V gene: TRBV6-4; J gene: TRBJ1-2; D gene: TRBD1; CDR3 DNA: TGTGCCAGCAGTCCAAGGAGCGGGACAGGGGGCGGTGGCTACACCTTC; CDR3 protein: CASSPRSGTGGGGYTF
clone size: many; V gene: TRBV7-2; J gene: TRBJ2-5; D gene: NA; CDR3 DNA: TGTGCCAGCAGCTTGTCAGGCTTCGAGACCCAGTACTTC; CDR3 protein: CASSLSGFETQYF
clone size: many; V gene: TRBV19; J gene: TRBJ2-1; D gene: TRBD1; CDR3 DNA: TGTGCCAGTAGTAATGGACAGGGGGCAAGTGAGCAGTTCTTC; CDR3 protein: CASSNGQGASEQFF
clone size: NA; V gene: TRBV9; J gene: TRBJ2-1; D gene: TRBD2; CDR3 DNA: TGTGCCAGCAGCCGAGCGGGAGGGCAGGGGCTTAATGAGCAGTTCTTC; CDR3 protein: CASSRAGGQGLNEQFF
clone size: NA; V gene: TRBV19; J gene: TRBJ1-3; D gene: NA; CDR3 DNA: TGTGCCAGTAGCCCGACAGGCGCTACCTCTCTCGGAAACACCATATATTTT; CDR3 protein: CASSPTGATSLGNTIYF
clone size: NA; V gene: TRBV20-1; J gene: TRBJ2-5; D gene: NA; CDR3 DNA: TGCAGTGCTATTAAAACGGGGGAGACCCAGTACTTC; CDR3 protein: CSAIKTGETQYF
clone size: once; V gene: TRBV12-3/TRBV12-4; J gene: TRBJ1-3; D gene: NA; CDR3 DNA: TGTGCCAGCAGTTTCCCAGCGCCTGGAATCGACGGTTTT; CDR3 protein: CASSFPAPGIDGF
clone size: NA; V gene: TRBV6-1; J gene: TRBJ1-2; D gene: NA; CDR3 DNA: TGTGCCAGCAGTACAGGGTTCGGCTACACCTTC; CDR3 protein: CASSTGFGYTF
clone size: many; V gene: TRBV20-1; J gene: TRBJ2-7; D gene: TRBD1; CDR3 DNA: TGCAGTGCTACAGGGACAGGGGGCGCGGCCGAGCAGTACTTC; CDR3 protein: CSATGTGGAAEQYF
clone size: once; V gene: TRBV20-1; J gene: TRBJ1-4; D gene: TRBD1; CDR3 DNA: TGCAGTATACAGGGGGGCGAAAAACTGTTTTTT; CDR3 protein: CSIQGGEKLFF
clone size: many; V gene: TRBV4-3; J gene: TRBJ2-3; D gene: TRBD1; CDR3 DNA: TGCGCCAGCAACTGGGACAGGGTTAGCACAGATACGCAGTATTTT; CDR3 protein: CASNWDRVSTDTQYF
clone size: once; V gene: TRBV20-1; J gene: TRBJ2-7; D gene: TRBD1; CDR3 DNA: TGCAGTGGGGACAGAAACACCTACGAGCAGTACTTC; CDR3 protein: CSGDRNTYEQYF
clone size: NA; V gene: TRBV24-1; J gene: TRBJ2-5; D gene: NA; CDR3 DNA: TGTGCCACCAGTGATCAGTATCTACAGCAAGAGACCCAGTACTTC; CDR3 protein: CATSDQYLQQETQYF
clone size: many; V gene: TRBV20-1; J gene: TRBJ1-4; D gene: NA; CDR3 DNA: TGCAGTGCTACCCAGGGGACTAATGAAAAACTGTTTTTT; CDR3 protein: CSATQGTNEKLFF
clone size: NA; V gene: TRBV25-1; J gene: TRBJ1-5; D gene: TRBD1; CDR3 DNA: TGTGCCAGCAGTGAGTTAGCCCCTAGGGACAGGATACAGCCCCAGCATTTT; CDR3 protein: CASSELAPRDRIQPQHF
clone size: few; V gene: TRBV15; J gene: TRBJ1-6; D gene: TRBD1; CDR3 DNA: TGTGCCACCAGCAGATCCGGGGACAGGGGGCCCCTCCACTTT; CDR3 protein: CATSRSGDRGPLHF
clone size: many; V gene: TRBV7-9; J gene: TRBJ2-7; D gene: TRBD2; CDR3 DNA: TGTGCCAGCAGCCAGGGACTAAACTACGAGCAGTACTTC; CDR3 protein: CASSQGLNYEQYF
clone size: many; V gene: TRBV7-3; J gene: TRBJ2-2; D gene: NA; CDR3 DNA: TGTGCCAGCAGCCCGCGATCAGACAGACGCACCGGGGAGCTGTTTTTT; CDR3 protein: CASSPRSDRRTGELFF